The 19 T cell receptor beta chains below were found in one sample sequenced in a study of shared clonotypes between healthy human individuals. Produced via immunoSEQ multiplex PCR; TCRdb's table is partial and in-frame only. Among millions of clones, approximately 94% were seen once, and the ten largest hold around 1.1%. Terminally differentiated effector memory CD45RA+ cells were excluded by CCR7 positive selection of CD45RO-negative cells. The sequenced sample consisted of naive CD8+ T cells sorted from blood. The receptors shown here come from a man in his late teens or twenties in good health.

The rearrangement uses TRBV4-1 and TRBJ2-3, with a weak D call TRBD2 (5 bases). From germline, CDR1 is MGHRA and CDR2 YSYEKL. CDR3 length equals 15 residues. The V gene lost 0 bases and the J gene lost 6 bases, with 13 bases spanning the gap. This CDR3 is CASSQERARGDTQYF. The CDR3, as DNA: TGCGCCAGCAGCCAAGAGCGGGCAAGAGGGGATACGCAGTATTTT.

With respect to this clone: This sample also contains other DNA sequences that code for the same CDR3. CDR3 nucleotide sequence: TGTGCCAGCAGTCTCAATGAGCAGTTCTTC. Translated, it gives CASSLNEQFF. The chain carries TRBV2 and TRBJ2-1; the D is unclear. CDR1 is SNHLY and CDR2 is FYNNEI in the germline V gene. V was trimmed by 5 bases and J by 6 bases, leaving 2 bases between them. The CDR3 has 10 amino acids.

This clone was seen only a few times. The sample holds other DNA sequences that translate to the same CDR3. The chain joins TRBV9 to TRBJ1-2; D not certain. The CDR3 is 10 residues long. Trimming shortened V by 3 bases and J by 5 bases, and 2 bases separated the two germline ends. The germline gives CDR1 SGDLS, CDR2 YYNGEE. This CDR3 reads CASSGYGYTF. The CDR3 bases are TGTGCCAGCAGCGGGTATGGCTACACCTTC.

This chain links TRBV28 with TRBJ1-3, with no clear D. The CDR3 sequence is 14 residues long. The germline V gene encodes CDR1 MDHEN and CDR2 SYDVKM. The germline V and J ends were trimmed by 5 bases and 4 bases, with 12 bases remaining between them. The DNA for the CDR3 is TGTGCCAGCAGTGTCCCGGGGTCCGGAAACACCATATATTTT. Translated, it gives CASSVPGSGNTIYF.

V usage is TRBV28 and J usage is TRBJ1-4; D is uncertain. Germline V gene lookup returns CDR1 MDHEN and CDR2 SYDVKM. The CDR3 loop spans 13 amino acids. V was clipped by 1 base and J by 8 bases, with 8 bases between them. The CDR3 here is CASSLSPHEKLFF. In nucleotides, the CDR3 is TGTGCCAGCAGTTTATCCCCGCACGAAAAACTGTTTTTT.

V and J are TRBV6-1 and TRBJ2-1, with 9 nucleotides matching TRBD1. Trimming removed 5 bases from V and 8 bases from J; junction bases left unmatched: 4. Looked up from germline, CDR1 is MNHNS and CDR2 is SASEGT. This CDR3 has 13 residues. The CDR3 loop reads CASSSQGAYEQFF. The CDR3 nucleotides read TGTGCCAGCAGTTCACAGGGGGCCTATGAGCAGTTCTTC.

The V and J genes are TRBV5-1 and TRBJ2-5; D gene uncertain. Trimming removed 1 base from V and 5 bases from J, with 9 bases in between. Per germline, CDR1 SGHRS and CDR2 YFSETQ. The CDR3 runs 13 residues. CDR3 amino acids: CASSLSAPETQYF. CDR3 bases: TGCGCCAGCAGCTTGTCCGCCCCGGAGACCCAGTACTTC.

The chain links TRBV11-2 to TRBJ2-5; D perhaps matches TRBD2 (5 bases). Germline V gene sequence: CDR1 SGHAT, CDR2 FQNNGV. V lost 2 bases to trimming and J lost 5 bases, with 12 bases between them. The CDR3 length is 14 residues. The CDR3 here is CASSLTPGGETQYF. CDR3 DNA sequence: TGTGCCAGCAGCTTAACCCCCGGCGGGGAGACCCAGTACTTC.

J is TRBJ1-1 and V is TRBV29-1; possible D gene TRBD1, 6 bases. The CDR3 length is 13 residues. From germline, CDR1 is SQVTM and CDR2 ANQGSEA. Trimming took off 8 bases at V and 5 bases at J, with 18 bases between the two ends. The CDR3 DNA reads TGCAGCCCCAACAGGGAAGTTGGTACTGAAGCTTTCTTT. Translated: CSPNREVGTEAFF. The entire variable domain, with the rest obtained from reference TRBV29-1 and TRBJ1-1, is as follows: SAVISQKPSRDICQRGTSLTIQCQVDSQVTMMFWYRQQPGQSLTLIATANQGSEATYESGFVIDKFPISRPNLTFSTLTVSNMSPEDSSIYLCSPNREVGTEAFFGQGTRLTVV.

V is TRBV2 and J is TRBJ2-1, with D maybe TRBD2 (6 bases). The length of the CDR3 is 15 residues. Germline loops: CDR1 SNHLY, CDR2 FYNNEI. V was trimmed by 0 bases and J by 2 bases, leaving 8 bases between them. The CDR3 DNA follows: TGTGCCAGCAGTGAAGCAGGGGAGGCCTACAATGAGCAGTTCTTC. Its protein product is CASSEAGEAYNEQFF.

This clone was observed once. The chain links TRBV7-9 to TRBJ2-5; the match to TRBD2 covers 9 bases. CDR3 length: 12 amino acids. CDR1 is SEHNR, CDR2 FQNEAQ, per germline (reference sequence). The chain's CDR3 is CASGGLQETQYF. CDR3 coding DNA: TGTGCGAGCGGGGGGCTTCAAGAGACCCAGTACTTC.

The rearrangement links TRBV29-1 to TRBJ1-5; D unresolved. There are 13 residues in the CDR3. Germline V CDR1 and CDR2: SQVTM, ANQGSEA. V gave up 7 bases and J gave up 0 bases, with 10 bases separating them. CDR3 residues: CSASMDSNQPQHF. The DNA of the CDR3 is TGCAGCGCATCCATGGATAGCAATCAGCCCCAGCATTTT.

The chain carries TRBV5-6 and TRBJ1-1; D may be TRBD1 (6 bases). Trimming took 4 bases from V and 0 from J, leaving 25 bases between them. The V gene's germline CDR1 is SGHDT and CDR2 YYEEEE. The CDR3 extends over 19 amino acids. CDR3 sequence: CASSAASLAGAFMNTEAFF. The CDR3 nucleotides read TGTGCCAGCAGCGCTGCTTCTTTGGCAGGGGCCTTTATGAACACTGAAGCTTTCTTT.

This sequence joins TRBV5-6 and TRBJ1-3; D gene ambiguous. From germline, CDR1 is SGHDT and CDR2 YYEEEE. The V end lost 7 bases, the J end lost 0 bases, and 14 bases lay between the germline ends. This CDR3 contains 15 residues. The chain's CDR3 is CASLLRGDSGNTIYF. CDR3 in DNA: TGTGCCAGCTTGTTGCGGGGTGACTCTGGAAACACCATATATTTT.

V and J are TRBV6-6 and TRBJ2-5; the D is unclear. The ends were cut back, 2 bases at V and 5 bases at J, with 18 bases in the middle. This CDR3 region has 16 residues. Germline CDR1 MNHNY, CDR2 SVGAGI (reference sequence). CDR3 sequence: CASSYGFGVKEETQYF. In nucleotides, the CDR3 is TGTGCCAGCAGTTACGGGTTTGGGGTGAAAGAGGAGACCCAGTACTTC.

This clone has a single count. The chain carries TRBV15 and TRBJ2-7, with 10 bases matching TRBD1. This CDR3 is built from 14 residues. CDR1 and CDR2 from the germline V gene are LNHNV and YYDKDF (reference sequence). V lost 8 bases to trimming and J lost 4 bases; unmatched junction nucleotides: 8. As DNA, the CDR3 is TGTGCCACCGGACCCGGGACAGGGGTTTACGAGCAGTACTTC. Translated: CATGPGTGVYEQYF.

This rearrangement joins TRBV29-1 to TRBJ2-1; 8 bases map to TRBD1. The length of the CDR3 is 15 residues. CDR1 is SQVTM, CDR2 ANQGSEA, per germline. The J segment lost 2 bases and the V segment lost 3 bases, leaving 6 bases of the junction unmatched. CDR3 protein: CSVEGHRGAYNEQFF. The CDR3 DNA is TGCAGCGTTGAGGGCCACAGGGGGGCCTACAATGAGCAGTTCTTC.

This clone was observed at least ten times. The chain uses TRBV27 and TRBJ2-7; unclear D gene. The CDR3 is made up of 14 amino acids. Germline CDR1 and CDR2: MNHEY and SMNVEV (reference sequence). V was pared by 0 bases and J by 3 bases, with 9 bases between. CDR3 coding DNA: TGTGCCAGCAGTTTATCGGTTGGTTACTACGAGCAGTACTTC. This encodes CASSLSVGYYEQYF.

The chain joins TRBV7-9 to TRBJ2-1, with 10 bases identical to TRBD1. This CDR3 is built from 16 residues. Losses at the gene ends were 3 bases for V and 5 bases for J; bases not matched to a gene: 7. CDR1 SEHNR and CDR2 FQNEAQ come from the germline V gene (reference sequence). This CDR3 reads CASSFAGQGTDNEQFF. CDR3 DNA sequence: TGTGCCAGCAGCTTCGCGGGACAGGGGACGGACAATGAGCAGTTCTTC.